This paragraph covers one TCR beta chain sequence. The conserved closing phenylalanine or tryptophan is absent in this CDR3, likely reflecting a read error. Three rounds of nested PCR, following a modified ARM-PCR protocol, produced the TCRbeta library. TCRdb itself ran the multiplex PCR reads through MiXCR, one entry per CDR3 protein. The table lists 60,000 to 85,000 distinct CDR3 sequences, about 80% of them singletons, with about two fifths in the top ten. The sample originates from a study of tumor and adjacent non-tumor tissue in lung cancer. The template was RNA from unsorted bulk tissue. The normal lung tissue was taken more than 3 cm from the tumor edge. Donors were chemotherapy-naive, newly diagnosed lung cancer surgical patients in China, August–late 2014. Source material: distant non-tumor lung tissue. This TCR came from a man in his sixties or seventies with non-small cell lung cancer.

The CDR3 is CASSYLGGRTRELFS. CDR3 DNA: TGTGCCAGCAGTTATCTGGGAGGGAGGACCCGGGAGCTGTTTTCT. This chain joins TRBV6-6 and TRBJ2-2; 7 bases are a match to TRBD2. The CDR3 length is 15 residues. V gave up 3 bases and J gave up 9 bases; unmatched junction bases: 10. Germline V CDR1 and CDR2: MNHNY, SVGAGI (reference sequence).